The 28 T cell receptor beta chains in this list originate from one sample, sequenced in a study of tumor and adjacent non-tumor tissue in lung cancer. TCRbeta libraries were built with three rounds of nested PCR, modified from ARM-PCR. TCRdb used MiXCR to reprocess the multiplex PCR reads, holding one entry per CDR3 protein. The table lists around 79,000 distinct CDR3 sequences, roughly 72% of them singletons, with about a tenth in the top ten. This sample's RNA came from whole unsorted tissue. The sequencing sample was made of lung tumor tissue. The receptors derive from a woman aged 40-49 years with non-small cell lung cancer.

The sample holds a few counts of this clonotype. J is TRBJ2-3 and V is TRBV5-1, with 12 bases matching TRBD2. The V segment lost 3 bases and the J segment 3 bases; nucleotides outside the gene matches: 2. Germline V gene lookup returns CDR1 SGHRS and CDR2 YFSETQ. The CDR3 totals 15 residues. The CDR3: CASSSTSGRTDTQYF. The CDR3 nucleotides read TGCGCCAGCAGCTCGACTAGCGGGAGAACAGATACGCAGTATTTT.

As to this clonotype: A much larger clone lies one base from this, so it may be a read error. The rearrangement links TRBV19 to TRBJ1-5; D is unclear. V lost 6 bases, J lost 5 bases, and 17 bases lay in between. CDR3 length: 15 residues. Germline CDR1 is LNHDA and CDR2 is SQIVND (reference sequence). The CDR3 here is CASRGSLDPYQPQHF. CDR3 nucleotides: TGTGCCAGTAGGGGGAGCCTCGACCCCTATCAGCCCCAGCATTTT.

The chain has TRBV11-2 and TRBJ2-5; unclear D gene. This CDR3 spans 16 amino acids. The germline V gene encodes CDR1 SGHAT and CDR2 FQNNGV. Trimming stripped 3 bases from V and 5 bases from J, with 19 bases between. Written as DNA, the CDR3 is TGTGCCAGCAGCTTGACAAACGTGGGGATCGGGGAGACCCAGTACTTC. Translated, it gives CASSLTNVGIGETQYF.

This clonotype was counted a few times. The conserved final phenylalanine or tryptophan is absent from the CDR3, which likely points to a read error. DNA of the CDR3: TGTGCCAGCAGCCGGTCCACTAGTGAGCGGGAGACCCAGTACCTC. Amino acid sequence: CASSRSTSERETQYL. This chain links TRBV11-2 with TRBJ2-5, with TRBD2 as a possible D gene (5 bases). CDR3 size: 15 residues. Germline-derived CDR1 and CDR2 are SGHAT and FQNNGV. The V end was cut by 5 bases, the J end by 5 bases, with 18 bases between.

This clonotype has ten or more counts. The CDR3 protein is CASSSQGPKNTEAFF. CDR3 sequence (DNA): TGTGCCAGCAGTTCCCAGGGACCGAAGAACACTGAAGCTTTCTTT. V and J are TRBV28 and TRBJ1-1; the D gene is possibly TRBD1 (5 bases). The CDR3 extends over 15 amino acids. Germline V gives CDR1 MDHEN, CDR2 SYDVKM. V was shortened by 4 bases and J by 1 base, with 13 bases between the two germline ends.

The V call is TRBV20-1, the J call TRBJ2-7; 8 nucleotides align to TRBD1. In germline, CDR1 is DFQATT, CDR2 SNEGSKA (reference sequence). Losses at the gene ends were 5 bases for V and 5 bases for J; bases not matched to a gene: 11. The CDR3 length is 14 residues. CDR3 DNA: TGCAGTGCTCCCGGGACAGGTACCAATCACGAGCAGTACTTC. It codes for CSAPGTGTNHEQYF.

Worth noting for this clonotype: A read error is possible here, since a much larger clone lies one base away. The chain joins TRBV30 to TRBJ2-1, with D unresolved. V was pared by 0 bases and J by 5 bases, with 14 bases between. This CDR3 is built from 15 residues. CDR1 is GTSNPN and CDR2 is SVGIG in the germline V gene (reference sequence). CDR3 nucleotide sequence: TGTGCCTGGAGTGTAACCCAAGGTCGACACAATGAGCAGTTCTTC. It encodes CAWSVTQGRHNEQFF.

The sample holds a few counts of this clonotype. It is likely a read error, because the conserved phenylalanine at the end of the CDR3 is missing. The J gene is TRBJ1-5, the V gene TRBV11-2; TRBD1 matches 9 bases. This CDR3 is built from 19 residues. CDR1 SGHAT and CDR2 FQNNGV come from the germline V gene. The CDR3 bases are TGTGCTAGCAGCCTGCGGGACAGGGACAATCTATATAGCAATAAGCCCCAGCATTCT. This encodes CASSLRDRDNLYSNKPQHS.

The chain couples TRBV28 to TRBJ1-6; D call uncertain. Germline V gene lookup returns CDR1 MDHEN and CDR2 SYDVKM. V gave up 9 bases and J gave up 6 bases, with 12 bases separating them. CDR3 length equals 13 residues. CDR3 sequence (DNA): TGTGCCAGGACCCCACAGCCTAATTCACCCCTCCACTTT. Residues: CARTPQPNSPLHF.

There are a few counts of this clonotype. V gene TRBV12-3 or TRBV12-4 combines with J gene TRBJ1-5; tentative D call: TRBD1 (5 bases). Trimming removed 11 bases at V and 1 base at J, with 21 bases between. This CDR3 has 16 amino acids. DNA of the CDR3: TGTGCCTCCGGGGCAGAACTTACCCTCAGCAATCAGCCCCAGCATTTT. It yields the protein CASGAELTLSNQPQHF.

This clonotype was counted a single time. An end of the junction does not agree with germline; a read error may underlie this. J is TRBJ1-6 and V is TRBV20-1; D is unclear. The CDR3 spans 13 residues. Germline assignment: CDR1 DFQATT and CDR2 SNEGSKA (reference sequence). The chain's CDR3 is CSARRLANSPFHF. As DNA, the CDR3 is TGCAGTGCTAGACGCCTGGCGAATTCACCCTTCCACTTT.

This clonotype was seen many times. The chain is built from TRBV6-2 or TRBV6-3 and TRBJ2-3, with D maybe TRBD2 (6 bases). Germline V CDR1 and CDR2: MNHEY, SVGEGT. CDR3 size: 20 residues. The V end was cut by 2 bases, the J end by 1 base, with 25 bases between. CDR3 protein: CASSYSYGVAAGSRTDTQYF. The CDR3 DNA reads TGTGCCAGCAGTTACAGCTATGGGGTAGCGGCCGGATCCCGCACAGATACGCAGTATTTT.

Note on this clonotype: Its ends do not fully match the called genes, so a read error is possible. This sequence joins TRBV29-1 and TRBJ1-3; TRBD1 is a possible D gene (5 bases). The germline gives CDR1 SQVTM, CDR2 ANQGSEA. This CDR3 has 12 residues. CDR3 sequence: CSVGALTNTIYF. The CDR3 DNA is TGCAGTGTTGGGGCACTCACAAACACCATATATTTT.

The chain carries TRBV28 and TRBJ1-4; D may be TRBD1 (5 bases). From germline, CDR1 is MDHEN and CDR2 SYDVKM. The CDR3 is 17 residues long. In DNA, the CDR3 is TGTACCGGCAGTCCGAGACTACGCAGGGAGACTAATGAAAAACTGTTTTTT. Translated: CTGSPRLRRETNEKLFF.

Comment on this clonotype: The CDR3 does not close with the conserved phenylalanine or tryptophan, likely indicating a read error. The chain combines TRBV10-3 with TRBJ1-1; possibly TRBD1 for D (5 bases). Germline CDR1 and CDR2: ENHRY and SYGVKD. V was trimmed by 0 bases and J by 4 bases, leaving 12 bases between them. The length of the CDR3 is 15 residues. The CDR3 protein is CAISESQDLSTEAFI. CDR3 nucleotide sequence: TGTGCCATCAGTGAGTCACAGGACTTGAGCACTGAAGCTTTCATT.

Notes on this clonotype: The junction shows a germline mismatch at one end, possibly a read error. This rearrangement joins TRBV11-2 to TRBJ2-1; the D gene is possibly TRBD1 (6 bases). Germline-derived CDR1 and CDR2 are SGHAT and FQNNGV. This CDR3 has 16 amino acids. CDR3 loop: CASSQTDRGSYNGQFF. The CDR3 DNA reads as TGTGCCAGCAGTCAGACGGACAGAGGCTCCTACAATGGGCAGTTCTTC.

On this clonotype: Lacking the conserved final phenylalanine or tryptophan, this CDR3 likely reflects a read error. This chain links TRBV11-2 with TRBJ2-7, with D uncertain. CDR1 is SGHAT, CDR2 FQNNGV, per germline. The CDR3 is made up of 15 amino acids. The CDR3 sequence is CTSNLDPQRSYEQYL. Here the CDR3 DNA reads TGTACCAGCAACTTAGATCCCCAGAGGTCCTACGAGCAGTACCTC.

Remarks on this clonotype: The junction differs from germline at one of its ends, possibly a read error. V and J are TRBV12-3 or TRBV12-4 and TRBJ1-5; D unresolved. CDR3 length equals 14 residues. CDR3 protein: CANSFLGLDQAQHF. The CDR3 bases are TGTGCCAACAGTTTCCTAGGCCTCGATCAGGCCCAGCATTTT.

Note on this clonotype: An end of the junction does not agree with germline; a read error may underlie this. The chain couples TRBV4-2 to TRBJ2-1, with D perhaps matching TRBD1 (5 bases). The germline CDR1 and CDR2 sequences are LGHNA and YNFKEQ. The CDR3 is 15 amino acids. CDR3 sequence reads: CASNQPQGTYNEQFF. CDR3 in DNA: TGTGCCAGCAACCAACCCCAGGGCACCTACAATGAGCAGTTTTTC.

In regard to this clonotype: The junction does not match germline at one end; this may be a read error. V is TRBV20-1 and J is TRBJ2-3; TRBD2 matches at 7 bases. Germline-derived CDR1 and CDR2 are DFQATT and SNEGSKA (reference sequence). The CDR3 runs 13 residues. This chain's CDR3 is CSPSGTTLNTHYF. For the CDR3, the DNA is TGCAGTCCTAGCGGAACCACGTTAAATACGCACTATTTT.

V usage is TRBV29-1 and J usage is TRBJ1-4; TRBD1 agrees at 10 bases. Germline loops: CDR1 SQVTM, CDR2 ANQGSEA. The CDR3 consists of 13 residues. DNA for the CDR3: TGCATCGTATTCGGACAGGGGGAAGAAAAACTGTTTTTT. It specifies CIVFGQGEEKLFF.

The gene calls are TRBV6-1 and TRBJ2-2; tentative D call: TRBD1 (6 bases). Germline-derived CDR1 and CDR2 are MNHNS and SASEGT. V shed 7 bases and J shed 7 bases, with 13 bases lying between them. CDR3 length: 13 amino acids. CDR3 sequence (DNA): TGTGCCAGCATGCACAGGGCGGACGGGGAGCTGTTTTTT. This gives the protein CASMHRADGELFF.

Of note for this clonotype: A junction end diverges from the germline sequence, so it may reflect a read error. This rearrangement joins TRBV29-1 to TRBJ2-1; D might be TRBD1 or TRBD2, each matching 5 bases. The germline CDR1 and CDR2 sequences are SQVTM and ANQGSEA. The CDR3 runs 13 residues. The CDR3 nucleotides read TGCAGCGTAAAGCGGACAATTCACAATGAGCAAATCTTC. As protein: CSVKRTIHNEQIF.

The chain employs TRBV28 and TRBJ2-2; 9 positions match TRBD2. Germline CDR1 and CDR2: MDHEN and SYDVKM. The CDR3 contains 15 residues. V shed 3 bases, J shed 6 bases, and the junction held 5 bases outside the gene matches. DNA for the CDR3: TGTGCCAGCAGTTTGCGGGGGGGGAAGGCCGGGGAGCTGTTTTTT. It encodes CASSLRGGKAGELFF.

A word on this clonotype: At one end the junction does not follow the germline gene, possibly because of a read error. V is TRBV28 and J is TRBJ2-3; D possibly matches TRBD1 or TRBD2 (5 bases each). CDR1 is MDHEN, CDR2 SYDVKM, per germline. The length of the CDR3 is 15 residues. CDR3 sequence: CTSGPRDRFTDAQYF. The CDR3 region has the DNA TGTACCAGCGGACCCAGAGACAGATTCACAGATGCGCAGTATTTT.

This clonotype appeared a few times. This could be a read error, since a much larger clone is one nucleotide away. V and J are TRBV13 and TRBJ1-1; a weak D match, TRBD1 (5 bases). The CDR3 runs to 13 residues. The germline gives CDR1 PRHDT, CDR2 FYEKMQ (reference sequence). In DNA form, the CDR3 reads TGTGCCAGCAGCCCACAGGTTTCCACTAAAGCTTTCTTT. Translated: CASSPQVSTKAFF.

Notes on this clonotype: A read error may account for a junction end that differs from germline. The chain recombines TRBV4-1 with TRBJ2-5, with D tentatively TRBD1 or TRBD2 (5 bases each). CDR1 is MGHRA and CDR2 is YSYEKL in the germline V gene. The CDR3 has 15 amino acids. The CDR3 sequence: CVSSQDRYGAETQYF. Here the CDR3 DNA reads TGTGTCAGCAGCCAAGATCGGTACGGGGCCGAGACCCAGTACTTC.

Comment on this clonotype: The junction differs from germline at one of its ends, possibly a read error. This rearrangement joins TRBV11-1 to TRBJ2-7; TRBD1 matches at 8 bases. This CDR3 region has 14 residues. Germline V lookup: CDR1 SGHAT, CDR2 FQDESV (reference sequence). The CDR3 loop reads CVSGPRQGYYEQYF. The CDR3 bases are TGTGTCAGCGGCCCACGACAGGGGTACTACGAGCAGTACTTC.